The 6 T cell receptor beta chains reported below all come from one sample, sequenced in a study of beta chain features in type 1 diabetes. Expressed TCRB transcripts were sequenced, since all the RNA that had been isolated was reverse transcribed. Using immunoSEQ multiplex PCR, the repertoire was profiled, and TCRdb retains in-frame clones only, with some absent. Found here are some 410,000 clones, roughly 11% of them singletons; the top ten hold 0.04% to 0.05%. Sequences were obtained from naive CD4+ T cells from blood. These receptors came from a woman aged 18-30 years in good health.

A remark on this clone: Distinct nucleotide sequences in the sample also encode this CDR3. The chain recombines TRBV7-2 with TRBJ2-7; tentatively, D is TRBD2 (5 bases). V was clipped by 1 base and J by 0 bases, with 10 bases between them. This CDR3 region has 15 residues. CDR1 SGHTA and CDR2 FQGNSA come from the germline V gene. The CDR3 loop is CASSLGPGSSYEQYF. The DNA of the CDR3 is TGTGCCAGCAGCTTAGGGCCGGGGTCCTCCTACGAGCAGTACTTC. The variable domain in full, completed from reference TRBV7-2 and TRBJ2-7, reads GAGVSQSPSNKVTEKGKDVELRCDPISGHTALYWYRQSLGQGLEFLIYFQGNSAPDKSGLPSDRFSAERTGGSVSTLTIQRTQQEDSAVYLCASSLGPGSSYEQYFGPGTRLTVT.

Of note for this clone: A much larger clone sits a single nucleotide away, making a read error possible. The rearrangement joins TRBV5-6 to TRBJ2-5; D gene uncertain. Germline CDR1 is SGHDT and CDR2 is YYEEEE. The CDR3 is made up of 11 amino acids. V was pared by 2 bases and J by 5 bases, with 4 bases between. CDR3 sequence: CASSFQETQYF. As DNA, the CDR3 is TGTGCCAGCAGCTTTCAGGAGACCCAGTACTTC. Supplemented by reference TRBV5-6 and TRBJ2-5, the full variable domain reads DAGVTQSPTHLIKTRGQQVTLRCSPKSGHDTVSWYQQALGQGPQFIFQYYEEEERQRGNFPDRFSGHQFPNYSSELNVNALLLGDSALYLCASSFQETQYFGPGTRLLVL.

The J gene is TRBJ2-1, the V gene TRBV19; 9 bases agree with TRBD2. V was clipped by 4 bases and J by 6 bases; unmatched bases: 7. Germline V gene lookup returns CDR1 LNHDA and CDR2 SQIVND (reference sequence). There are 15 residues in the CDR3. Here the CDR3 reads CASSKGGRAFNEQFF. For the CDR3, the DNA is TGTGCCAGTAGTAAGGGCGGGAGGGCCTTCAATGAGCAGTTCTTC.

The chain is built from TRBV29-1 and TRBJ2-3; TRBD1 might be the D (6 bases). Germline lookup yields CDR1 SQVTM and CDR2 ANQGSEA. This CDR3 is built from 12 residues. V was shortened by 2 bases and J by 5 bases, with 8 bases between the two germline ends. The CDR3 region has the DNA TGCAGCGTTGAACAGGGGAAAGATACGCAGTATTTT. Protein sequence: CSVEQGKDTQYF.

The rearrangement links TRBV7-9 to TRBJ2-1; TRBD1 matches at 12 bases. Germline trimming cut 10 bases from V and 4 bases from J; bases unmatched to any gene: 17. Germline CDR1 reads SEHNR; CDR2 reads FQNEAQ (reference sequence). The CDR3 runs to 18 residues. The CDR3 loop is CATNTGTGGNWMYNEQFF. In nucleotides, the CDR3 is TGTGCCACCAACACCGGGACAGGGGGCAACTGGATGTACAATGAGCAGTTCTTC.

This rearrangement joins TRBV11-2 to TRBJ1-1; 8 bases line up with TRBD1. J was trimmed by 1 base and V by 7 bases; bases with no gene match: 8. The length of the CDR3 is 15 residues. Germline V gene sequence: CDR1 SGHAT, CDR2 FQNNGV. CDR3 DNA sequence: TGTGCCAGCAACCCCCTCACAGGGGGGAACACTGAAGCTTTCTTT. It translates to CASNPLTGGNTEAFF.